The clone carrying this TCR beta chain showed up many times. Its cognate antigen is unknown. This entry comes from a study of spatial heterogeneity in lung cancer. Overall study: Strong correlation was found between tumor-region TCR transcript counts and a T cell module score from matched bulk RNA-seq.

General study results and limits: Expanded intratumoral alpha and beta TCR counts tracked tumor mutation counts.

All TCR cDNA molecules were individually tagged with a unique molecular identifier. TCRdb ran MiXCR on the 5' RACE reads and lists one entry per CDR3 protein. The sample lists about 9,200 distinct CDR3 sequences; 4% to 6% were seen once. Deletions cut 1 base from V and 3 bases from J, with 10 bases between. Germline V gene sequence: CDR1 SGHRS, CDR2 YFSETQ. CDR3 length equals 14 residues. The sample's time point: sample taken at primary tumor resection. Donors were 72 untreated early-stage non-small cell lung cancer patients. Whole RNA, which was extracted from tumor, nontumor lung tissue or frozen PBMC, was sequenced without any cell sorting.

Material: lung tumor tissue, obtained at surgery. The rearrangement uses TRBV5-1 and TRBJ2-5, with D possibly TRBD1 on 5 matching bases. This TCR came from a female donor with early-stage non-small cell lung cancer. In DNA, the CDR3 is TGCGCCAGCAGCTTGAGGGCCAGGGAAGAGACCCAGTACTTC. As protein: CASSLRAREETQYF.